A single sample is the source of the 5 T cell receptor beta chains below, sequenced in a study of shared clonotypes between healthy human individuals. Generated by immunoSEQ multiplex PCR, the TCRdb table keeps only in-frame clones and is missing some. This table holds fewer than 2.5 million clones, 90% to 95% found once. Sequencing was carried out using naive CD4+ T cells from PBMCs. Subset given: CD45RA+ positively selected. Receptors were obtained from a man aged 18 to 35 in good health. Some clones in this sample may be carry-over from other donors' samples.

The chain uses TRBV14 and TRBJ2-7; 13 bases fit TRBD2. V trimming: 1 base; J trimming: 6 bases; junction bases outside the gene matches: 6. This CDR3 is 16 amino acids long. In germline, CDR1 is SGHDN, CDR2 FVKESK. The CDR3 DNA reads TGTGCCAGCAGCCAAGGAGGACTAGCGGGAGTTTTCGAGCAGTACTTC. It yields the protein CASSQGGLAGVFEQYF.

This chain joins TRBV28 and TRBJ2-7; D call uncertain. Germline CDR1 reads MDHEN; CDR2 reads SYDVKM. The CDR3 sequence is 13 residues long. Trimming took off 2 bases at V and 0 bases at J, with 5 bases between the two ends. In nucleotides, the CDR3 is TGTGCCAGCAGTTTAAGGTACTCCTACGAGCAGTACTTC. Its protein is CASSLRYSYEQYF.

In DNA, the CDR3 is TGTGCCAGCAGTTTAAGGGGCCCTGAGCAGTTCTTC. It yields the protein CASSLRGPEQFF. The chain employs TRBV28 and TRBJ2-1; TRBD1 might be the D (5 bases). Deletions cut 2 bases from V and 9 bases from J, with 8 bases between. The germline gives CDR1 MDHEN, CDR2 SYDVKM. The CDR3 spans 12 residues.

V usage is TRBV19 and J usage is TRBJ2-3; perhaps TRBD2 as D (6 bases). The germline V gene encodes CDR1 LNHDA and CDR2 SQIVND (reference sequence). Trimming removed 3 bases at V and 5 bases at J, with 15 bases between. CDR3 length equals 15 residues. CDR3 region: CASSIRQGLGDTQYF. CDR3 sequence (DNA): TGTGCCAGTAGTATTCGTCAGGGACTCGGAGATACGCAGTATTTT.

Here the CDR3 reads CASSQANNEQFF. The CDR3 DNA is TGCGCCAGCAGCCAGGCGAACAATGAGCAGTTCTTC. The chain has TRBV4-1 and TRBJ2-1; D is ambiguous. Germline V gene sequence: CDR1 MGHRA, CDR2 YSYEKL. This CDR3 is built from 12 residues. V was pared by 3 bases and J by 5 bases, with 5 bases between.